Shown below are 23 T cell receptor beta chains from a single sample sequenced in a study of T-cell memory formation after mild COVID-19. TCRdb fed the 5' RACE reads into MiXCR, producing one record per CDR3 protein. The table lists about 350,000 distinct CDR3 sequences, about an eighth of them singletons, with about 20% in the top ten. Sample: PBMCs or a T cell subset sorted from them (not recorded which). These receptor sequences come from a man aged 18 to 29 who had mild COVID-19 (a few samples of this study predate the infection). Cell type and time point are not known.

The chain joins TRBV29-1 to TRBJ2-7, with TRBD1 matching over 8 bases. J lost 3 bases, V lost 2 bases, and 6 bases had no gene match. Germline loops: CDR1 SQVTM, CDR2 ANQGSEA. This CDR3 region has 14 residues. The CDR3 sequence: CSVETGGDLYEQYF. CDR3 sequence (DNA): TGCAGCGTTGAAACAGGGGGTGATCTCTACGAGCAGTACTTC.

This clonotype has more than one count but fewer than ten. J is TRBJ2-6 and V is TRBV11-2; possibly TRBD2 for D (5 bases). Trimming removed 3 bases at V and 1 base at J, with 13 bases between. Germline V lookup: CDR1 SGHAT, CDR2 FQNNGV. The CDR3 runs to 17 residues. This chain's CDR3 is CASSLMDFGSGANVLTF. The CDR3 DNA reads TGTGCCAGCAGCTTGATGGACTTTGGGTCTGGGGCCAACGTCCTGACTTTC.

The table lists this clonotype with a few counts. The CDR3 DNA reads as TGCGCCAGCAGCTCACAGGGACAGGGCATGAACACTGAAGCTTTCTTT. This gives the protein CASSSQGQGMNTEAFF. This sequence joins TRBV5-1 and TRBJ1-1; 9 nucleotides agree with TRBD1. The CDR3 totals 16 residues. Per the germline V gene, CDR1 is SGHRS and CDR2 is YFSETQ. After removal of 3 bases from V and 0 bases from J, the junction contained 6 bases not matched to a gene.

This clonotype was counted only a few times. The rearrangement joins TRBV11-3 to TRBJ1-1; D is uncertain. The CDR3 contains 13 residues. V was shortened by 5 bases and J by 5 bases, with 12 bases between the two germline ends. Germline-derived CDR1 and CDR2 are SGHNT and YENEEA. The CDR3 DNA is TGTGCCAGCAGCCGAGGGTTTGGGACTGAAGCTTTCTTT. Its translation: CASSRGFGTEAFF.

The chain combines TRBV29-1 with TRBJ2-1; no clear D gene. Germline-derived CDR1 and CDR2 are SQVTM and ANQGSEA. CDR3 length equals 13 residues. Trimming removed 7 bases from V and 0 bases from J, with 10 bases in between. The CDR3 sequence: CSGQYSSYNEQFF. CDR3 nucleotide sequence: TGCAGCGGGCAGTATAGCTCCTACAATGAGCAGTTCTTC.

The CDR3 here is CASSLSGPQNIQYF. The DNA for the CDR3 is TGTGCCAGCAGCCTGTCGGGGCCACAAAACATTCAGTACTTC. V gene TRBV7-2 combines with J gene TRBJ2-4, with D perhaps given as TRBD1 or TRBD2 (5 bases each). CDR1 SGHTA and CDR2 FQGNSA come from the germline V gene. The CDR3 contains 14 residues. V dropped 5 bases and J dropped 5 bases, with 13 bases sitting between them.

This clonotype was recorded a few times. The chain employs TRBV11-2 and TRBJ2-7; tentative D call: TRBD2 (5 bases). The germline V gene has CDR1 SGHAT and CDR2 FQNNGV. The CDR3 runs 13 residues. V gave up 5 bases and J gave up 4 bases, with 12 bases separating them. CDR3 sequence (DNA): TGTGCCAGCAGCCGTGGGAGACTTTACGAGCAGTACTTC. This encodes CASSRGRLYEQYF.

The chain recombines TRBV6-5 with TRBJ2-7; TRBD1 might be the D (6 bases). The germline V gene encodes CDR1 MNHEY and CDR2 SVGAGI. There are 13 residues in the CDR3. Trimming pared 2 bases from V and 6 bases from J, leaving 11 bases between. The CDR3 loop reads CASSYKGVGEQYF. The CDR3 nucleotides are TGTGCCAGCAGTTACAAGGGGGTTGGCGAGCAGTACTTC.

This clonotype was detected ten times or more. In DNA, the CDR3 is TGCGCCAGCAGCCAAGGGTCGAGGCAGTTCTTC. Protein: CASSQGSRQFF. The J gene is TRBJ2-1, the V gene TRBV4-3; D is unresolved. Germline CDR1 reads LGHNA; CDR2 reads YSLEER. Trimming took 1 base from V and 12 from J, leaving 7 bases between them. There are 11 residues in the CDR3.

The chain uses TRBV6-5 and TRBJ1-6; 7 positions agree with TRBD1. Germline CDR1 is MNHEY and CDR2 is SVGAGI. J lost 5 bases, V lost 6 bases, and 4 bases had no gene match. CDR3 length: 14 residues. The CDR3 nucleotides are TGTGCCAGCAGACCGGGACAGAATAATTCACCCCTCCACTTT. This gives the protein CASRPGQNNSPLHF.

The CDR3 protein is CASSLGRGRITDTQYF. The CDR3 coding sequence is TGTGCCAGCAGCTTAGGGAGGGGCCGGATCACAGATACGCAGTATTTT. The genes are TRBV7-3 and TRBJ2-3, with TRBD2 identical over 7 bases. The CDR3 loop spans 16 amino acids. The V segment lost 2 bases and the J segment 2 bases; nucleotides outside the gene matches: 7. Germline-derived CDR1 and CDR2 are SGHTA and FQGTGA.

The CDR3 sequence: CASSSQGADTEAFF. Here the CDR3 DNA reads TGCGCCAGCAGCTCCCAGGGGGCGGACACTGAAGCTTTCTTT. V usage is TRBV5-1 and J usage is TRBJ1-1, with 8 bases matching TRBD1. With V trimmed by 3 bases and J by 3 bases, 4 bases remained unmatched. There are 14 residues in the CDR3. Germline CDR1 is SGHRS and CDR2 is YFSETQ.

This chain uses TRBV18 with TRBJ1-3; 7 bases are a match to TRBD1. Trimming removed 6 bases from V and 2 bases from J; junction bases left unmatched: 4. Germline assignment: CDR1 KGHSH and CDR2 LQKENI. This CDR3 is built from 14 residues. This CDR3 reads CASSTGSAGNTIYF. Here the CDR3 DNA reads TGTGCCAGCTCGACAGGGAGCGCTGGAAACACCATATATTTT.

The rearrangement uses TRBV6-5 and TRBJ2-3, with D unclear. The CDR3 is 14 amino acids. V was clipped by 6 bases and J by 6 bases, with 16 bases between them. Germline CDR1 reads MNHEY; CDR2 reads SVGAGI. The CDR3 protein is CASRAMPVRDTQYF. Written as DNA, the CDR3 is TGTGCCAGCAGGGCCATGCCCGTACGGGATACGCAGTATTTT.

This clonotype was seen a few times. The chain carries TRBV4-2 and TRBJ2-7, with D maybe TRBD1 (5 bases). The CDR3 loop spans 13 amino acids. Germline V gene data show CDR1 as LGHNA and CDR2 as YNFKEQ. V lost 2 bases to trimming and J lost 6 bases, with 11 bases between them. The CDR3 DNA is TGTGCCAGCAGCCAACCTCAGGGTTTCGAGCAGTACGTC. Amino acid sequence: CASSQPQGFEQYV.

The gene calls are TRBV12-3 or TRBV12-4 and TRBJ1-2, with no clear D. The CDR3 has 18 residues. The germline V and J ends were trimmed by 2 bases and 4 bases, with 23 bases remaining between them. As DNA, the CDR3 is TGTGCCAGCAGTTTAAGGAGGGCAGGTGGTGGCCAAAGCTATGGCTACACCTTC. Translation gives CASSLRRAGGGQSYGYTF.

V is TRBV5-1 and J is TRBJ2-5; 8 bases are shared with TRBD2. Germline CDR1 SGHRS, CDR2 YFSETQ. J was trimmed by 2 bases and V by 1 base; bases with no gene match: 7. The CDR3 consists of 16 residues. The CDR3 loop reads CASSLSSSGVQETQYF. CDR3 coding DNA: TGCGCCAGCAGCTTGTCCAGTAGCGGGGTACAAGAGACCCAGTACTTC.

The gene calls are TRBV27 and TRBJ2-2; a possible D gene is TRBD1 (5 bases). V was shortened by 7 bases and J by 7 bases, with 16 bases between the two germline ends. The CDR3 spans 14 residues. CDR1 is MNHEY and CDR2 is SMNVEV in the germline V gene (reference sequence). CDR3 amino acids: CASNTGPWGGELFF. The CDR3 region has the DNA TGTGCCAGCAATACAGGTCCCTGGGGCGGGGAGCTGTTTTTT.

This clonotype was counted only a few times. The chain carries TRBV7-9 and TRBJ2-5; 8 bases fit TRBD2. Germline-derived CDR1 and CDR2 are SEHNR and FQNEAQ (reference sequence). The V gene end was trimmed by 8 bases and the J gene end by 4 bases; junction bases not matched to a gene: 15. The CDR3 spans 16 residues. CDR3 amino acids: CASLSLSGGPGETQYF. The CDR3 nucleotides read TGTGCCAGCCTATCACTATCGGGGGGGCCTGGAGAGACCCAGTACTTC.

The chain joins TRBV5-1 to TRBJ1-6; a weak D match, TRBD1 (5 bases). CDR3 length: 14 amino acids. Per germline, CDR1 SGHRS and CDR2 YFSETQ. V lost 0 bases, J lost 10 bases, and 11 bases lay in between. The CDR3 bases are TGCGCCAGCAGCTTGGAGGGGCTTAGGTCACCCCTCCACTTT. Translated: CASSLEGLRSPLHF.

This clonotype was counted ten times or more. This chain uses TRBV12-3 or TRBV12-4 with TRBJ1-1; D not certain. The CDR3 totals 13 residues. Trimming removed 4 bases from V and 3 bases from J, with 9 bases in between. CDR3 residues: CASSSLGDTEAFF. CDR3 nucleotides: TGTGCCAGCAGTTCTCTCGGGGACACTGAAGCTTTCTTT.

The CDR3 DNA reads as TGTGCCAGCAGAACGACGAACACCGGGGAGCTGTTTTTT. It translates to CASRTTNTGELFF. J is TRBJ2-2 and V is TRBV6-1; no reliable D call. Trimming stripped 6 bases from V and 0 bases from J, with 5 bases between. In germline, CDR1 is MNHNS, CDR2 SASEGT. There are 13 residues in the CDR3.

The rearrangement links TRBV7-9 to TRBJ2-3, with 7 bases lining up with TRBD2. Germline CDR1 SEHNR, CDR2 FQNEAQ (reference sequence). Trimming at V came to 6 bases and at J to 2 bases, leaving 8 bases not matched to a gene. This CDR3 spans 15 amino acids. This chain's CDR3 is CASRPWDYPTDTQYF. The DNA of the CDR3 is TGTGCCAGCAGGCCGTGGGACTACCCCACAGATACGCAGTATTTT.